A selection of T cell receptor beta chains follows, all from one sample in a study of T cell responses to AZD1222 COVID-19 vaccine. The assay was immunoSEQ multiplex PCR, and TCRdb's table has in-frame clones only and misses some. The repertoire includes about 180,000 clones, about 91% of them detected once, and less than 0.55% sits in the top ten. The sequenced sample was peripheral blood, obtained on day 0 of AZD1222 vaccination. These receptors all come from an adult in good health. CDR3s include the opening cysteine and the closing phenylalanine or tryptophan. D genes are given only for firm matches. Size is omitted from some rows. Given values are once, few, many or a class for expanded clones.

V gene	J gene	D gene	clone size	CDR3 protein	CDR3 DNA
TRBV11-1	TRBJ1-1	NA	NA	CASSLGMNTEAFF	TGTGCCAGCAGCTTAGGTATGAACACTGAAGCTTTCTTT
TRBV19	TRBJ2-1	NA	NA	CASSISFSSSEQFF	TGTGCCAGTAGTATATCCTTTTCCTCTAGTGAGCAGTTCTTC
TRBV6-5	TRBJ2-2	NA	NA	CASSPLGANTGELFF	TGTGCCAGCAGCCCCCTAGGGGCGAACACCGGGGAGCTGTTTTTT
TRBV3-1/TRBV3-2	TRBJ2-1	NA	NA	CASSQGSAGGEQFF	TGTGCCAGCAGCCAAGGATCCGCGGGCGGTGAGCAGTTCTTC
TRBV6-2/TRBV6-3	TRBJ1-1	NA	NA	CASSYPLQGLNTEAFF	TGTGCCAGCAGTTACCCTTTACAGGGATTAAACACTGAAGCTTTCTTT
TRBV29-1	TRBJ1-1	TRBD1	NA	CSVVTGGLNTEAFF	TGCAGCGTTGTTACAGGGGGTTTGAACACTGAAGCTTTCTTT
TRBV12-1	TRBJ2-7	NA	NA	CASSFGGDRSYEQYF	TGTGCCAGCAGCTTTGGCGGGGACCGCTCCTACGAGCAGTACTTC
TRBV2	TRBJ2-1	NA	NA	CASRALSSYNEQFF	TGTGCCAGCAGGGCACTAAGCTCCTACAATGAGCAGTTCTTC
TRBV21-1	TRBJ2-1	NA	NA	CASSKAGPMICNEQFF	TGTGCCAGCAGCAAAGCGGGGCCGATGATCTGCAATGAGCAGTTCTTC
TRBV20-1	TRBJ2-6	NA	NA	CSASSWAGANVLTF	TGCAGTGCTAGTTCGTGGGCTGGGGCCAACGTCCTGACTTTC
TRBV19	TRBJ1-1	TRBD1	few	CASSNRDRGSTEAFF	TGTGCCAGTAGTAACCGGGACAGGGGAAGTACTGAAGCTTTCTTT
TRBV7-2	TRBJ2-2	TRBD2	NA	CASSRTSGGGTGELFF	TGTGCCAGCAGCCGGACTAGCGGGGGAGGTACCGGGGAGCTGTTTTTT
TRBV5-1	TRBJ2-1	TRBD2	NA	CASSQVLGAGGINEQFF	TGCGCCAGCAGCCAGGTACTGGGAGCGGGAGGGATAAATGAGCAGTTCTTC
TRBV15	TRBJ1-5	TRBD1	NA	CATSSAGTGNQPQHF	TGTGCCACCAGCAGTGCCGGGACAGGCAATCAGCCCCAGCATTTT
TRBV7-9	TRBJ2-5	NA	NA	CASLVGGRGETQYF	TGTGCCAGCTTGGTCGGGGGGCGAGGGGAGACCCAGTACTTC
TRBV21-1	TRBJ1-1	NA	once	CASLGLPEAFF	TGTGCCAGTTTAGGGCTCCCTGAAGCTTTCTTT
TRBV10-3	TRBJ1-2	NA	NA	CAISEDQGHYGYTF	TGTGCCATCAGTGAGGATCAGGGACACTATGGCTACACCTTC
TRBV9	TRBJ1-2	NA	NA	CASSVGPRGGMTIGYTF	TGTGCCAGCAGCGTAGGCCCGCGGGGAGGGATGACTATTGGCTACACCTTC
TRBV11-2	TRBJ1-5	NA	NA	CASSLGDQPQHF	TGTGCCAGCAGCCTAGGGGATCAGCCCCAGCATTTT
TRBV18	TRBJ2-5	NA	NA	CASSLSTGQETQYF	TGTGCCAGCTCATTATCGACAGGACAAGAGACCCAGTACTTC
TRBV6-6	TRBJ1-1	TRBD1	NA	CASSYRQGDTEAFF	TGTGCCAGCAGTTACCGACAGGGGGACACTGAAGCTTTCTTT
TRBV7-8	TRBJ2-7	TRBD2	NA	CASNSRRFGGVHEQYF	TGTGCCAGCAACTCAAGGAGGTTCGGGGGGGTGCACGAGCAGTACTTC
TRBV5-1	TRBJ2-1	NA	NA	CASSLAIQGGYNEQFF	TGCGCCAGCAGCTTGGCCATTCAGGGGGGGTACAATGAGCAGTTCTTC
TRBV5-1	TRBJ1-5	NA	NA	CASSPDPAGNQPQHF	TGCGCCAGCAGCCCCGACCCCGCCGGCAATCAGCCCCAGCATTTT
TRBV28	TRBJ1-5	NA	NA	CASSSWTDSNQPQHF	TGTGCCAGCAGTTCCTGGACGGACTCCAATCAGCCCCAGCATTTT
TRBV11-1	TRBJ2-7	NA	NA	CASSPSQAISYEQYF	TGTGCCAGCAGCCCCTCGCAAGCGATCTCCTACGAGCAGTACTTC
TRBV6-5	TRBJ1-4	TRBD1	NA	CASTVSTGQNEKLFF	TGTGCCAGCACCGTCTCGACAGGGCAAAATGAAAAACTGTTTTTT
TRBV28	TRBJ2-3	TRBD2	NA	CASSFLAGGPDTQYF	TGTGCCAGCAGTTTCCTAGCGGGAGGTCCAGATACGCAGTATTTT
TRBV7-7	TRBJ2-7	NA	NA	CASSPVGGGEQYF	TGTGCTAGCAGCCCGGTTGGGGGCGGCGAGCAGTACTTC
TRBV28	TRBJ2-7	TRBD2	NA	CASTKPTSGRPYEQYF	TGTGCCAGCACCAAACCGACTAGCGGGAGACCCTACGAGCAGTACTTC
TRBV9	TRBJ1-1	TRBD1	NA	CASSAGTGRSTEAFF	TGTGCCAGCAGCGCCGGGACAGGGCGAAGCACTGAAGCTTTCTTT
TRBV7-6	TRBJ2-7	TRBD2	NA	CASSVSGRSYEQYF	TGTGCCAGCAGCGTTAGCGGGCGTTCCTACGAGCAGTACTTC
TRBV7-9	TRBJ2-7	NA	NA	CASSAAGSGAYEQYF	TGTGCCAGCAGCGCTGCGGGCTCTGGGGCCTACGAGCAGTACTTC
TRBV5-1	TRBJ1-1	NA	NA	CASSFNGATNTEAFF	TGCGCCAGCAGCTTTAACGGGGCGACGAACACTGAAGCTTTCTTT